What follows describes a single T cell receptor beta chain. This entry is derived from a study of control samples from healthy donors and cancer patients. The table came from immunoSEQ multiplex PCR; TCRdb's copy has only in-frame clones and leaves some out. Among about 92,000 clones listed, roughly four fifths were seen once. Germline V gene data show CDR1 as SGHRS and CDR2 as YFSETQ. V lost 0 bases and J 2 bases, leaving 12 bases between the germline ends. The CDR3 is 16 residues long. The sequence derives from a woman between 55 and 75 years old in good health. The sample consisted of blood. The V and J genes are TRBV5-1 and TRBJ2-1, with a possible D match to TRBD2 (6 bases). CDR3 coding DNA: TGCGCCAGCAGCTTGGGGGGCGCGGGGACCTACAATGAGCAGTTCTTC. Translating gives CASSLGGAGTYNEQFF.